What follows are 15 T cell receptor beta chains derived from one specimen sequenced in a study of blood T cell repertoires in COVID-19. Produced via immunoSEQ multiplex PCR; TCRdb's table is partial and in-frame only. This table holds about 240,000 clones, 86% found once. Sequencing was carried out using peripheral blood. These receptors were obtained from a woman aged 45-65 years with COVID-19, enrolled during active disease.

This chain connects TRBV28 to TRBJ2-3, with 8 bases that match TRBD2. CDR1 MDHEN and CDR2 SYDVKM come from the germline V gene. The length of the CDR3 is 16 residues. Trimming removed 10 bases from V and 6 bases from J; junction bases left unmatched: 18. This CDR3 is CATRGTSVGIADTQYF. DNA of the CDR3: TGTGCCACCCGGGGGACTAGTGTCGGGATTGCGGATACGCAGTATTTT.

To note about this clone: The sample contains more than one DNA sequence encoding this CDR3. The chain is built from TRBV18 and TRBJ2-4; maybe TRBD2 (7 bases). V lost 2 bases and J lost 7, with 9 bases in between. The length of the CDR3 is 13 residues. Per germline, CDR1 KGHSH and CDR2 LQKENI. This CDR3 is CASSPGGGNIQYF. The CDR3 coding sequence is TGTGCCAGCTCACCAGGGGGGGGCAACATTCAGTACTTC.

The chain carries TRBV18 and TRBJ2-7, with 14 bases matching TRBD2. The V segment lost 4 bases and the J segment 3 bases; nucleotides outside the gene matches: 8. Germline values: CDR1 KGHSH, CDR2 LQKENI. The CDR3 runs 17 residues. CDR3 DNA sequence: TGTGCCAGCTCACAGACTAGCGGGGGGGCTTTAGGCTACGAGCAGTACGTC. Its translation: CASSQTSGGALGYEQYV.

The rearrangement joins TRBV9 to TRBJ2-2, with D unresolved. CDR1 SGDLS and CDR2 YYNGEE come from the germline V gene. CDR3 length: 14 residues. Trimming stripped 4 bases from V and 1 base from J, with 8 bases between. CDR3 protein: CASSHDLNTGELFF. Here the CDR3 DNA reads TGTGCCAGCAGCCATGACTTGAACACCGGGGAGCTGTTTTTT.

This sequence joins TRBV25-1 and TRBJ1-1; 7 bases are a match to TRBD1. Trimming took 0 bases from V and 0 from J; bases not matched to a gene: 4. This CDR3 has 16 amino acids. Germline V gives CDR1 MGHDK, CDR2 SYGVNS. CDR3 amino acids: CASSEYGQAMNTEAFF. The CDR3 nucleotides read TGTGCCAGCAGTGAATATGGACAGGCCATGAACACTGAAGCTTTCTTT.

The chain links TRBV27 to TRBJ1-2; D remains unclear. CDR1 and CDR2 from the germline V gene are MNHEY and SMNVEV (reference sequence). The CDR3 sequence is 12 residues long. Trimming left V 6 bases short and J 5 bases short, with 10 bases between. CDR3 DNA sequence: TGTGCCAGCAGATCTTTACATTATGGCTACACCTTC. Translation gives CASRSLHYGYTF.

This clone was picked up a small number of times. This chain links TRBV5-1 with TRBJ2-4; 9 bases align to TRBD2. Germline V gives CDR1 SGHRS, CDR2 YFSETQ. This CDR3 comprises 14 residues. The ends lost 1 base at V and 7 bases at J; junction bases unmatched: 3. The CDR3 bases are TGCGCCAGCAGCTTGAGCCTAGCGGGGAACATTCAGTACTTC. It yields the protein CASSLSLAGNIQYF.

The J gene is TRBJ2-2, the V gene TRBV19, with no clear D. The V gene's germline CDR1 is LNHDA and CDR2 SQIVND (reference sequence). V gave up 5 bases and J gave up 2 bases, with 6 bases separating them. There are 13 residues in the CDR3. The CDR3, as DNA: TGTGCCAGTAGTGTTAGAAACACCGGGGAGCTGTTTTTT. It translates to CASSVRNTGELFF.

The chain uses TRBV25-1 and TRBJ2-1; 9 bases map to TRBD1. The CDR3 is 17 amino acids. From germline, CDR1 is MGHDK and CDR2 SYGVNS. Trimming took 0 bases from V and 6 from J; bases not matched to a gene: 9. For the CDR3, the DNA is TGTGCCAGCAGTGAATATCTGGGACAGGGCAATTTCAATGAGCAGTTCTTC. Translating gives CASSEYLGQGNFNEQFF. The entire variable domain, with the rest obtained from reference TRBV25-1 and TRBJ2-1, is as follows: EADIYQTPRYLVIGTGKKITLECSQTMGHDKMYWYQQDPGMELHLIHYSYGVNSTEKGDLSSESTVSRIRTEHFPLTLESARPSHTSQYLCASSEYLGQGNFNEQFFGPGTRLTVL.

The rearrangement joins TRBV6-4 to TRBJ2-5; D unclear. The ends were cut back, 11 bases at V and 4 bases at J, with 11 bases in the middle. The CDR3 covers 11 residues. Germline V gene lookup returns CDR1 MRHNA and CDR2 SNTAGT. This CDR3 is CAGLHAETQYF. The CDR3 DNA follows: TGTGCCGGCCTCCATGCAGAGACCCAGTACTTC.

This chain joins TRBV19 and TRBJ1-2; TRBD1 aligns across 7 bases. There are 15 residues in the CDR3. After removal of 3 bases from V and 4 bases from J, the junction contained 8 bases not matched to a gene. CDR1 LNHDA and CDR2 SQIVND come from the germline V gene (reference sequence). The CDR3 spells CASSMGTGTVYGYTF. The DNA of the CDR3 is TGTGCCAGTAGTATGGGGACCGGGACAGTCTATGGCTACACCTTC. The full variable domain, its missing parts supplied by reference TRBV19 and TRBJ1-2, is DGGITQSPKYLFRKEGQNVTLSCEQNLNHDAMYWYRQDPGQGLRLIYYSQIVNDFQKGDIAEGYSVSREKKESFPLTVTSAQKNPTAFYLCASSMGTGTVYGYTFGSGTRLTVV.

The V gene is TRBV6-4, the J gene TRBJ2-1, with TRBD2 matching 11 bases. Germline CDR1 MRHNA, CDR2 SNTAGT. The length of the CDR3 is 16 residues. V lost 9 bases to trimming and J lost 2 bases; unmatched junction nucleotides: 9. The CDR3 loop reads CASTGTSGAPYNEQFF. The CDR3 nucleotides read TGTGCCAGTACCGGGACTAGCGGCGCGCCCTACAATGAGCAGTTCTTC.

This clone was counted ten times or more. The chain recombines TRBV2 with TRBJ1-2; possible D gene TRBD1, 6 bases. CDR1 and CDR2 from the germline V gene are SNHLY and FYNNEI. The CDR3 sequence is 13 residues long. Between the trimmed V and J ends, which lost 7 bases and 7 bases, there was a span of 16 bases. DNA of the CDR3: TGTGCCAGCACCCTTAGGGGGAGGGGTGGCTACACCTTC. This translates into CASTLRGRGGYTF.

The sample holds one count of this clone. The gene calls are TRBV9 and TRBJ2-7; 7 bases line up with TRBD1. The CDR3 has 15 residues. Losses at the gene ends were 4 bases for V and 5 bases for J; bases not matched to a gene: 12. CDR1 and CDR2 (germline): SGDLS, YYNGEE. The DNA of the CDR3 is TGTGCCAGCAGCCCTCAGGGGGAAACAGTCCACGAGCAGTACTTC. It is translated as CASSPQGETVHEQYF. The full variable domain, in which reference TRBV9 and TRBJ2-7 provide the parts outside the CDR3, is DSGVTQTPKHLITATGQRVTLRCSPRSGDLSVYWYQQSLDQGLQFLIQYYNGEERAKGNILERFSAQQFPDLHSELNLSSLELGDSALYFCASSPQGETVHEQYFGPGTRLTVT.

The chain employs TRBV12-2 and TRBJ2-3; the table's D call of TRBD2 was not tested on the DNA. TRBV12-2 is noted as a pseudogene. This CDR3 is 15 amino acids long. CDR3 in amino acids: CASRSAGGPRDTQYF. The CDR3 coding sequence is TGTGCAAGTCGATCGGCGGGGGGTCCGAGAGATACGCAGTATTTT.